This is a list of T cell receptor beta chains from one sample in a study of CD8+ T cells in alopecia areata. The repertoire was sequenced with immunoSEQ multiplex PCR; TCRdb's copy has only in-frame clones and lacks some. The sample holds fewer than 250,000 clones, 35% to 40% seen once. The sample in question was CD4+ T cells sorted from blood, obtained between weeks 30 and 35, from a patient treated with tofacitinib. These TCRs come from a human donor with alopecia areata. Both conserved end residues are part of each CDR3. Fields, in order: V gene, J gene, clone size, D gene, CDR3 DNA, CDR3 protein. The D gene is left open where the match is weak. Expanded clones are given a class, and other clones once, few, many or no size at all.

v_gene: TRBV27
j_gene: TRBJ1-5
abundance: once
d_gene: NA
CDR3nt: TGTGCCAGCAGTTTTTCCAGCTCGAATCAGCCCCAGCATTTT
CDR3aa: CASSFSSSNQPQHF

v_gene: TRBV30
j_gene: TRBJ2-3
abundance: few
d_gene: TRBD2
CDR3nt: TGTGCCTGGAGTGTCACGGGGGGGAACACAGATACGCAGTATTTT
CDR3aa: CAWSVTGGNTDTQYF

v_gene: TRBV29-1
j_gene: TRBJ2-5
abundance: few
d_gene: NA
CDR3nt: TGCAGCGTTGTATCGGGGAGAGAGACCCAGTACTTC
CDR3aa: CSVVSGRETQYF

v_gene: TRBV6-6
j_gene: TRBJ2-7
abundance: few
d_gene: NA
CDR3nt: TGTGCCAGCAGCTCCGAAACTAGGGCACGGGGCTACGAGCAGTACTTC
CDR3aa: CASSSETRARGYEQYF

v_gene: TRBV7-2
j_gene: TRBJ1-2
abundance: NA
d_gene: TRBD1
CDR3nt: TGTGCCAGCAGCTCAGGGGGAGGAGGGTATGGCTACACCTTC
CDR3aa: CASSSGGGGYGYTF

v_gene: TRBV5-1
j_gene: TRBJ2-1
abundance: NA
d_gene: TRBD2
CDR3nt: TGCGCCAGCAGCAGGACTAGCGGAAACTACAATGAGCAGTTCTTC
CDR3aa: CASSRTSGNYNEQFF

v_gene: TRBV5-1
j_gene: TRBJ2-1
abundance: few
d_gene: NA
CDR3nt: TGCGCCAGCAGCTTCCGGGACGGAGTATACAATGAGCAGTTCTTC
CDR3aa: CASSFRDGVYNEQFF

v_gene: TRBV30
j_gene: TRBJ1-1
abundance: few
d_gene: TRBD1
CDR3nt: TGTGCCTGGAGGCGGGACAGTGAAGCTTTCTTT
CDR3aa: CAWRRDSEAFF

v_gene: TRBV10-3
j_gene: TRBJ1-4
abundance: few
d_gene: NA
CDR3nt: TGTGCCATCAGTGGGTCTAATGAAAAACTGTTTTTT
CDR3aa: CAISGSNEKLFF

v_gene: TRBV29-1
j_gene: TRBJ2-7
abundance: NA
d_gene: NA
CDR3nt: TGCAGCGTTGAGACAGCAGCCTACGAGCAGTACTTC
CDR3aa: CSVETAAYEQYF

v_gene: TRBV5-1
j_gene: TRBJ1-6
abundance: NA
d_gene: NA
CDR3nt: TGCGCCAGCAGCTTGGAAGGGACATTTAATTCACCCCTCCACTTT
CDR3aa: CASSLEGTFNSPLHF

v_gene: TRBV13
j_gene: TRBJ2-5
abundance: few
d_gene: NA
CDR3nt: TGTGCCAGCAGCCCCAGGGGACGGGCTAGCGGTCGACAAGAGACCCAGTACTTC
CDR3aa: CASSPRGRASGRQETQYF

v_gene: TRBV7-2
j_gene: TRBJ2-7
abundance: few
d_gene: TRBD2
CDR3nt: TGTGCCAGCAGCTTAGAGGCTAGCGGGCCATACGAGCAGTACTTC
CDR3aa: CASSLEASGPYEQYF

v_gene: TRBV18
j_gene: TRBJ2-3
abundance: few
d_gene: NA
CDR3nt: TGTGCCAGCTCACCTCCCGCGCATACGCAGTATTTT
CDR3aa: CASSPPAHTQYF

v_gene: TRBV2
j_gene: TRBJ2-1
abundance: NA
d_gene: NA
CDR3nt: TGTGCCAGCAGTGAAGTCGGGGGTCCCTACAATGAGCAGTTCTTC
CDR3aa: CASSEVGGPYNEQFF

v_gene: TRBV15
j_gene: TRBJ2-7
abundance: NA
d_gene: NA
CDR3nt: TGTGCCACCAGCAGAGATGGAGCGGCTTCCTCCGAGCAGTACTTC
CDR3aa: CATSRDGAASSEQYF

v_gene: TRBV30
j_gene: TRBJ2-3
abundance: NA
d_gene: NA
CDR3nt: TGTGCCTGGAGCTCAGAGATTGGCACAGATACGCAGTATTTT
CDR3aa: CAWSSEIGTDTQYF

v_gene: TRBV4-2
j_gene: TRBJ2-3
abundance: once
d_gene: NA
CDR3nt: TGTGCCAGCAGCCTGCCAGGCGGGGTGGGGACAGATACGCAGTATTTT
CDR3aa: CASSLPGGVGTDTQYF

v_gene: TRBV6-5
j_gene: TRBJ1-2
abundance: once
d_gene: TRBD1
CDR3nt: TGTGCCAGCAGCTACTTACAGGGGAACTATGGCTACACCTTC
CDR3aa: CASSYLQGNYGYTF

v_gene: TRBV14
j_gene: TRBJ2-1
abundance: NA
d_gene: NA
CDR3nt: TGTGCCAGCAGCCATCCGGGCCGTAGGGGGGGCAATGAGCAGTTCTTC
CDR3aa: CASSHPGRRGGNEQFF

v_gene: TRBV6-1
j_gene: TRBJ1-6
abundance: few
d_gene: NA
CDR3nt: TGTGCCAGCAGTGGAAGTAGCTCTATAAATTCACCCCTCCACTTT
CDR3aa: CASSGSSSINSPLHF

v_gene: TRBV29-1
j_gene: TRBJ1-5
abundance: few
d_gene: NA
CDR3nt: TGCAGCGTTGCAGGTCGGGATCAGCCCCAGCATTTT
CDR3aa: CSVAGRDQPQHF

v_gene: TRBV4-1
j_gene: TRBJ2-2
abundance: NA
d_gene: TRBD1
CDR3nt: TGCGCCAGCAGCCAGAAACTCAGACAGGGAAACACCGGGGAGCTGTTTTTT
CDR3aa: CASSQKLRQGNTGELFF

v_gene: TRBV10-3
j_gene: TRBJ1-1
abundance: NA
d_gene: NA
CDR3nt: TGTGCCATCAGTGATAGCAGAGTTATAACAAGTGAAGCTTTCTTT
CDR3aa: CAISDSRVITSEAFF

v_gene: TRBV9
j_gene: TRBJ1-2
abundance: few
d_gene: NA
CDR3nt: TGTGCCAGCAGCGTAGTCGCGGAGGGGTATGGCTACACCTTC
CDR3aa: CASSVVAEGYGYTF

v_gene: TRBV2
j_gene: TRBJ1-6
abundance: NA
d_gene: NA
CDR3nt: TGTGCCAGCAGTGAAAGCCTTCGACCCCCAACACCCCTCCACTTT
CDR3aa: CASSESLRPPTPLHF

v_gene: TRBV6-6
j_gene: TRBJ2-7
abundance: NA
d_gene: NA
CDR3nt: TGTGCCAGCAGTTACTCTAGCAACTCCTACGAGCAGTACTTC
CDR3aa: CASSYSSNSYEQYF

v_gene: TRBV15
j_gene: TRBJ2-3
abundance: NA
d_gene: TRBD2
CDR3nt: TGTGCCACCAGCTCACGGACTAGCGGGACGTACACAGATACGCAGTATTTT
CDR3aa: CATSSRTSGTYTDTQYF

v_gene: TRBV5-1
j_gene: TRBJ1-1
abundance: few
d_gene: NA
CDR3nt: TGCGCCAGCAGTATATGGGCAGGGCCAGATTTGAACACTGAAGCTTTCTTT
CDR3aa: CASSIWAGPDLNTEAFF

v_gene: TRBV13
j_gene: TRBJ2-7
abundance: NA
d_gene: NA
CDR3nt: TGTGCCAGCAGCTCGGGACCCCCGATGGGTTACGAGCAGTACTTC
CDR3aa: CASSSGPPMGYEQYF

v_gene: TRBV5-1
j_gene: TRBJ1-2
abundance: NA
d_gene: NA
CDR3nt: TGCGCCAGCAGCTTAACCCTTACTAACTATGGCTACACCTTC
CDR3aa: CASSLTLTNYGYTF

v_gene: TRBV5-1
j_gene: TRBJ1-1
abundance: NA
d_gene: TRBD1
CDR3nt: TGCGCCAGCAGCATAGGACAGGCCGGAGGCACTGAAGCTTTCTTT
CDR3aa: CASSIGQAGGTEAFF

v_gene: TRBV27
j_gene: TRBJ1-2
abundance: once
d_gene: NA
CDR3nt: TGTGCCAGCAGTCCATACCCGACGGGTAACTATGGCTACACCTTC
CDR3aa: CASSPYPTGNYGYTF

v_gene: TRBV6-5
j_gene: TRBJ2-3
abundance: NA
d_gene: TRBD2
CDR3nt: TGTGCCAGCAGTTACGGGACTAGCGTAGATACGCAGTATTTT
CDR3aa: CASSYGTSVDTQYF

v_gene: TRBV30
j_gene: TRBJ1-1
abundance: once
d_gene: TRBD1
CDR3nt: TGTGCCTGGAGCGGCGGTTGGGACCAGGGGGTCACTGAAGCTTTCTTT
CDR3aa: CAWSGGWDQGVTEAFF

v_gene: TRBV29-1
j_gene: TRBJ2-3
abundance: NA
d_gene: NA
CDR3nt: TGCAGCGTTTTAGGACGGTCCTCTAGCACAGATACGCAGTATTTT
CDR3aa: CSVLGRSSSTDTQYF

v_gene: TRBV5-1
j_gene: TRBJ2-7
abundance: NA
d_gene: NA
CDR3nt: TGCGCCAGCAGCTTGCCCTATGGGTGGACCTACGAGCAGTACTTC
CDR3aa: CASSLPYGWTYEQYF

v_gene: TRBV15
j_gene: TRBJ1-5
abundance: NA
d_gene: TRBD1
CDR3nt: TGTGCCACTGTAACCGGGACAGGGGGGACTAACAATCAGCCCCAGCATTTT
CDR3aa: CATVTGTGGTNNQPQHF

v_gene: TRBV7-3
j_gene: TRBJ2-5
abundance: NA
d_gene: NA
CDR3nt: TGTGCCAGCAGGCCTACAGGGCAGTACCAAGAGACCCAGTACTTC
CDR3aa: CASRPTGQYQETQYF

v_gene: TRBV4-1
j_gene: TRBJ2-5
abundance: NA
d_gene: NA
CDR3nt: TGCGCCAGCAGCCTAATGGGTGGGGGCAGGGAGACCCAGTACTTC
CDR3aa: CASSLMGGGRETQYF